The present entry profiles one TCR beta chain with its context. The table came from immunoSEQ multiplex PCR; TCRdb's copy has only in-frame clones and leaves some out. The repertoire consists of about 98,000 clones, with about 94% occurring once and the leading ten covering less than 0.25%. This sample is drawn from a study of technical replicates of blood from a few donors. The ends were cut back, 1 base at V and 4 bases at J, with 16 bases in the middle. Germline values: CDR1 SEHNR, CDR2 FQNEAQ (reference sequence). The CDR3 contains 16 residues. The sequenced sample consisted of T cells isolated from PBMCs. This receptor was taken from a human donor in good health. The J gene is TRBJ1-1, the V gene TRBV7-9; tentative D call: TRBD1 (6 bases). CDR3 DNA sequence: TGTGCCAGCAGCTTAGGTTGGCGCAGGGGTCTCACTGAAGCTTTCTTT. Translation: CASSLGWRRGLTEAFF.